This entry lists 22 T cell receptor beta chains sequenced from one sample in a study of identical twins. TCRdb fed the 5' RACE reads into MiXCR, producing one record per CDR3 protein. The data contain 250,000 to 350,000 distinct CDR3 sequences, approximately 8% of them seen just once; the ten biggest clones take up roughly 2%. The same specimen was also included in a second study, on yellow fever vaccine responses in identical twins.

Sequencing was performed on memory (CD45RO+) T cells sorted from blood. Every receptor here comes from a woman between 18 and 29 years old in good health.

This clonotype was seen ten or more times. The CDR3: CASTPGREWQETQYF. The CDR3 nucleotides are TGTGCCAGCACCCCGGGGAGGGAGTGGCAAGAGACCCAGTACTTC. The chain is built from TRBV28 and TRBJ2-5, with 7 bases fitting TRBD2. Germline CDR1 MDHEN, CDR2 SYDVKM. V shed 7 bases and J 2 bases; nucleotides not matched to a gene: 10. The length of the CDR3 is 15 residues. Full variable domain (remainder filled in from reference TRBV28 and TRBJ2-5): DVKVTQSSRYLVKRTGEKVFLECVQDMDHENMFWYRQDPGLGLRLIYFSYDVKMKEKGDIPEGYSVSREKKERFSLILESASTNQTSMYLCASTPGREWQETQYFGPGTRLLVL.

The chain couples TRBV5-1 to TRBJ2-7; no reliable D call. Trimming stripped 1 base from V and 7 bases from J, with 12 bases between. Per germline, CDR1 SGHRS and CDR2 YFSETQ. The CDR3 contains 13 residues. The chain's CDR3 is CASSLTPPGEQYF. In DNA form, the CDR3 reads TGCGCCAGCAGCTTGACTCCTCCCGGAGAGCAGTACTTC.

The table lists this clonotype with a few counts. The V call is TRBV14, the J call TRBJ2-1; D call uncertain. Trimming cost V 2 bases and J 1 base, with 18 bases left between them. The CDR3 has 18 residues. Per the germline V gene, CDR1 is SGHDN and CDR2 is FVKESK. The CDR3 DNA reads as TGTGCCAGCAGCCAAACTAATAGTTGGGCCCGATCCTACAATGAGCAGTTCTTC. Its protein product is CASSQTNSWARSYNEQFF.

There are a few counts of this clonotype. This rearrangement joins TRBV6-5 to TRBJ1-6; D is undetermined. The V and J ends lost 2 bases and 3 bases respectively, with 8 bases between them. Germline lookup yields CDR1 MNHEY and CDR2 SVGAGI. The CDR3 contains 15 residues. CDR3: CASSYDGIYNSPLHF. In DNA, the CDR3 is TGTGCCAGCAGTTACGACGGAATCTATAATTCACCCCTCCACTTT.

A few counts support this clonotype. The genes are TRBV20-1 and TRBJ2-5, with a tentative D call TRBD1 (7 bases). CDR3 length: 16 residues. V dropped 4 bases and J dropped 2 bases, with 20 bases sitting between them. Germline CDR1 DFQATT, CDR2 SNEGSKA (reference sequence). CDR3 bases: TGCAGTGCTACGGGTTCGACAGGGCGGGAACAAGAGACCCAGTACTTC. It translates to CSATGSTGREQETQYF.

This clonotype was observed many times. This rearrangement joins TRBV4-1 to TRBJ2-3; TRBD2 matches at 12 bases. Per germline, CDR1 MGHRA and CDR2 YSYEKL. The V and J ends lost 0 bases and 3 bases, in that order; junction bases with no gene match: 16. The CDR3 loop spans 21 amino acids. CDR3: CASSQDESFPGTSGRTDTQYF. The CDR3 DNA follows: TGCGCCAGCAGCCAAGACGAGTCGTTTCCGGGTACTAGCGGGAGGACAGATACGCAGTATTTT.

There are a few counts of this clonotype. The chain recombines TRBV7-8 with TRBJ2-2; unclear D gene. Trimming took off 5 bases at V and 5 bases at J, with 12 bases between the two ends. The CDR3 spans 14 residues. Looked up from germline, CDR1 is SGHVS and CDR2 is FQNEAQ. This CDR3 reads CASSKQLGTGELFF. CDR3 bases: TGTGCCAGCAGCAAGCAGCTGGGAACCGGGGAGCTGTTTTTT.

The chain joins TRBV6-1 to TRBJ1-5; no clear D gene. The CDR3 contains 14 residues. V was shortened by 1 base and J by 4 bases, with 8 bases between the two germline ends. CDR1 and CDR2 (germline): MNHNS, SASEGT. The CDR3 DNA is TGTGCCAGCAGTGAAGTACCGGGTAATCAGCCCCAGCATTTT. This codes for CASSEVPGNQPQHF.

The rearrangement joins TRBV3-1 to TRBJ2-1; 12 nucleotides align to TRBD2. The CDR3 consists of 16 residues. Germline CDR1 is LGHDT and CDR2 is YNNKEL (reference sequence). V lost 5 bases, J lost 4 bases, and 6 bases stayed unmatched. The CDR3 sequence: CASSRQLAGGYNEQFF. CDR3 sequence (DNA): TGTGCCAGCAGCAGACAACTAGCGGGGGGTTACAATGAGCAGTTCTTC.

This clonotype occurred many times. The rearrangement uses TRBV5-1 and TRBJ2-2; D uncertain. Trimming took 0 bases from V and 2 from J, leaving 17 bases between them. CDR3 length: 18 amino acids. The germline V gene has CDR1 SGHRS and CDR2 YFSETQ. CDR3 nucleotide sequence: TGCGCCAGCAGCTTGGGGGCCTCCTCACTTTTAAACACCGGGGAGCTGTTTTTT. Its protein product is CASSLGASSLLNTGELFF.

Ten or more counts support this clonotype. V gene TRBV7-2 combines with J gene TRBJ1-5, with unresolved D. Trimming removed 1 base at V and 1 base at J, with 8 bases between. The germline CDR1 and CDR2 sequences are SGHTA and FQGNSA. The CDR3 spans 15 residues. The DNA for the CDR3 is TGTGCCAGCAGCTTAGGGCCAGAGAGCAATCAGCCCCAGCATTTT. This encodes CASSLGPESNQPQHF.

This clonotype was counted at least ten times. The chain has TRBV28 and TRBJ2-7, with 8 bases aligning to TRBD2. Germline lookup yields CDR1 MDHEN and CDR2 SYDVKM. The CDR3 consists of 14 residues. V lost 7 bases and J lost 0; bases outside the gene matches: 5. The CDR3 reads CASMRAGGSYEQYF. The DNA for the CDR3 is TGTGCCAGCATGAGGGCGGGAGGCTCCTACGAGCAGTACTTC.

For this clonotype: Sequence at one end of the junction differs from germline and may be a read error. CDR3 coding DNA: TGCGCCAGCAGCGCGGGACAGACCACTAGCGATTTC. Its protein product is CASSAGQTTSDF. This chain joins TRBV5-1 and TRBJ2-1; D possibly uses TRBD1 or TRBD2 (7 bases each). Per the germline V gene, CDR1 is SGHRS and CDR2 is YFSETQ. The CDR3 totals 12 residues.

This clonotype was picked up many times. This sequence joins TRBV12-3 or TRBV12-4 and TRBJ1-5; 8 bases align to TRBD1. This CDR3 spans 15 amino acids. J was trimmed by 5 bases and V by 3 bases; bases with no gene match: 6. This CDR3 is CASSLMDRDDQPQHF. The CDR3 bases are TGTGCCAGCAGTTTGATGGACAGGGACGATCAGCCCCAGCATTTT.

This clonotype has a handful of counts. V gene TRBV20-1 combines with J gene TRBJ2-3; maybe TRBD2 (5 bases). V was cut by 1 base and J by 4 bases, with 12 bases left in between. Germline V gene data show CDR1 as DFQATT and CDR2 as SNEGSKA (reference sequence). The CDR3 loop spans 14 amino acids. The CDR3 protein is CSARGGRIADTQYF. CDR3 nucleotide sequence: TGCAGTGCTAGAGGAGGGAGAATCGCAGATACGCAGTATTTT.

This chain joins TRBV9 and TRBJ2-3; no clear D gene. Trimming removed 0 bases from V and 0 bases from J, with 11 bases in between. The CDR3 spans 16 residues. Germline V gene sequence: CDR1 SGDLS, CDR2 YYNGEE. CDR3 residues: CASSVVGRPSTDTQYF. The DNA of the CDR3 is TGTGCCAGCAGCGTAGTGGGCCGACCTAGCACAGATACGCAGTATTTT.

V is TRBV5-1 and J is TRBJ1-1, with D perhaps matching TRBD1 (5 bases). Trimming pared 4 bases from V and 2 bases from J, leaving 15 bases between. The CDR3 length is 15 residues. The germline gives CDR1 SGHRS, CDR2 YFSETQ. CDR3 in DNA: TGCGCCAGCAGCCGCGAGACAGCGGGTAACACTGAAGCTTTCTTT. It yields the protein CASSRETAGNTEAFF.

The chain links TRBV29-1 to TRBJ2-2, with D perhaps matching TRBD2 (6 bases). CDR1 SQVTM and CDR2 ANQGSEA come from the germline V gene. The CDR3 has 16 residues. V was pared by 4 bases and J by 4 bases, with 19 bases between. CDR3 DNA sequence: TGCAGCGTTGTTACCCCTGGGGTAGCGGTCACCGGGGAGCTGTTTTTT. It encodes CSVVTPGVAVTGELFF.

This sequence joins TRBV6-1 and TRBJ2-7, with 8 nucleotides matching TRBD1. J gave up 5 bases and V 2 bases, and 8 bases lay outside the gene matches. The CDR3 is made up of 15 amino acids. The germline CDR1 and CDR2 sequences are MNHNS and SASEGT. The CDR3 region has the DNA TGTGCCAGCAGTGAAACCCCCACAGGGGGTGACGAGCAGTACGTC. Amino acids: CASSETPTGGDEQYV.

This clonotype occurred many times. The genes are TRBV10-3 and TRBJ1-5; D ambiguous. The CDR3 is 13 amino acids. The V end lost 4 bases, the J end lost 6 bases, and 10 bases lay between the germline ends. Germline V gene sequence: CDR1 ENHRY, CDR2 SYGVKD. DNA for the CDR3: TGTGCCATCAGTGCCGAGGCGAGTCAGCCCCAGCATTTT. This codes for CAISAEASQPQHF.

This sequence joins TRBV6-1 and TRBJ2-7; D not resolved. The V and J ends lost 6 bases and 1 base respectively, with 19 bases between them. This CDR3 has 16 residues. CDR1 MNHNS and CDR2 SASEGT come from the germline V gene. The CDR3 nucleotides read TGTGCCAGCAGCATCCAATTTGCACAAACATCCTACGAGCAGTACTTC. The encoded protein is CASSIQFAQTSYEQYF.

In its sample, this clonotype was seen a few times. This chain links TRBV6-1 with TRBJ2-1; 7 bases fit TRBD2. The CDR3 has 14 residues. CDR1 MNHNS and CDR2 SASEGT come from the germline V gene. The V and J ends lost 6 bases and 6 bases, in that order; junction bases with no gene match: 8. CDR3: CASSFSGTSNEQFF. Written as DNA, the CDR3 is TGTGCCAGCAGCTTCAGCGGGACGAGCAATGAGCAGTTCTTC.